The present T cell receptor (beta chain) was sequenced within a study of blood T cell repertoires in COVID-19. Study in general: The origin of the acute and convalescent COVID-19 samples was the United States, Italy and Spain.

Sequencing used immunoSEQ multiplex PCR; TCRdb keeps in-frame clones, though not all of them. The table lists over 25,000 clones, 84% of them singletons, with about 10% in the top ten. With 4 bases removed from V and 8 bases from J, the gap between germline ends came to 17 bases. The CDR3 consists of 15 residues. CDR1 and CDR2 (germline): MNHEY, SMNVEV (reference sequence). This TCR was sampled from an elderly man with active COVID-19. Sequenced: peripheral blood. This sequence joins TRBV27 and TRBJ1-4; D might be TRBD1 (5 bases). CDR3 nucleotide sequence: TGTGCCAGCAGTTCCTCGGGCAGGGTGGGAGAAAAACTGTTTTTT. Its translation is CASSSSGRVGEKLFF.